The entry below describes one TCR beta chain. The sample comes from a study of blood T cell repertoires in COVID-19. Study-wide background: Samples of COVID-19 (acute and convalescent) were obtained from the United States, Italy and Spain. PBMCs, B-cell-depleted T cells, or T cells provided the cDNA or gDNA that made up the material.

This CDR3 is 13 amino acids long. Germline V gene sequence: CDR1 LNHDA, CDR2 SQIVND (reference sequence). J was trimmed by 8 bases and V by 5 bases; bases with no gene match: 7. Per the original data handling: For nucleated cells, counts were estimated from reference gene primer amplification. Produced via immunoSEQ multiplex PCR; TCRdb's table is partial and in-frame only. V, J and clone size were drawn from that table, and D and trimming were deduced from the DNA. This table has some 260,000 clones, around 90% appearing once. Input material: peripheral blood. The TCR was taken from a human donor in a cohort sampled during active COVID-19. The chain couples TRBV19 to TRBJ1-2, with TRBD1 identical over 8 bases. The CDR3 DNA follows: TGTGCCAGTAGTTATCAGGGGGCGCGAGGCTACACCTTC. Residues: CASSYQGARGYTF.